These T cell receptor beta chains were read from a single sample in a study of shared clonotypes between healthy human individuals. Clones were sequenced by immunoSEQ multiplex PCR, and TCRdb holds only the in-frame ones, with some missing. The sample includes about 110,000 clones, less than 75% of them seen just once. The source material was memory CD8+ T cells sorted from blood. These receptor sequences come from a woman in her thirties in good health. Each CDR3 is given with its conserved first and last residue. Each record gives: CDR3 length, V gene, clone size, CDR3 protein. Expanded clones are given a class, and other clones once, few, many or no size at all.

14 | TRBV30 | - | CAWNLGQLNTEAFF
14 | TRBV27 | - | CASSPQDLGTEAFF
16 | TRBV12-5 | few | CASGLGSGVNTGELFF
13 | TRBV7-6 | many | CASSQGGGPPYTF
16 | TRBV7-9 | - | CASSPSDRGRYNEQFF
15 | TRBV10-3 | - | CAISPRDTFYTEAFF
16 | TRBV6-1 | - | CASSEFSGTGEETQYF
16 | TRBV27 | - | CASSARTSGAPNEQFF
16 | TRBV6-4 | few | CASSDSVSQGPDTQYF
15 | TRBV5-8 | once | CASSSLGRAKNIQYF
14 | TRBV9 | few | CASSVEPLIGEQYF
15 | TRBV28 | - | CASSLRDRDSGELFF
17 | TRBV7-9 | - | CASSFPGRTHSSYEQYF
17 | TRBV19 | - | CASSMLPSGSSYNEQFF
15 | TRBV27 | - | CASRQRSEHYNEQFF
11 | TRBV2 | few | CASKYNGEQYF
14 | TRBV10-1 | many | CASSEDEEGNEQFF
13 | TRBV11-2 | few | CASSYLLSVEQYF
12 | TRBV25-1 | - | CASSEPRGEQFF
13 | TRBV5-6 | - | CASSLVLQETQYF
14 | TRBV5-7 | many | CASSRGSGVDGYTF
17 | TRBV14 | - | CASSQQARDRVGNTIYF
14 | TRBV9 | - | CASSSSGKLDTQYF
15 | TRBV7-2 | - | CASSLWRDSNEKLFF
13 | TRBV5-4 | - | CASSADREYEQYF
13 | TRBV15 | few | CATSTATNEKLFF
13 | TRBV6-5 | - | CASSYQPNTEAFF
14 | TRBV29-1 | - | CSVEDRLAGVEQYF
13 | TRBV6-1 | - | CASIPGRGLAQHF
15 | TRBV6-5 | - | CASSYSSSHGAEAFF
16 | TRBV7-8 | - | CASRRGRASGRDEQFF
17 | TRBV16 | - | CASSQGLAGTFSYEQYF
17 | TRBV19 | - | CASSIVLGGRGGDEQFF
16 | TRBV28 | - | CASSLAGVLPSYEQYF
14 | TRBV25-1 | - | CASSGRGLNQPQHF
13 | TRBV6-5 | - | CASSLAWNTEAFF
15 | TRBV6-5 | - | CASSYSNQIYNEQFF
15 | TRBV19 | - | CASSGAGTGNYEQYF
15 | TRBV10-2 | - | CASNIAGGRTYEQYF
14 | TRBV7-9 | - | CASRPDSFQETQYF
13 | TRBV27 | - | CASSLTGADTQYF
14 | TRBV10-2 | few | CASTPQRWAQPQHF
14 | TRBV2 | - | CASKGGRAYYEQYF
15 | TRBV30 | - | CAWSQKGLADNEQFF
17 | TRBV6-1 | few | CASSEPYRDPGTETQYF
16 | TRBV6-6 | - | CASSLPGGSSYNEQFF